This TCR beta chain was identified during a study of blood T cell repertoires in COVID-19. Method: immunoSEQ multiplex PCR; TCRdb's copy keeps in-frame clones and lacks some. The sample holds roughly 410,000 clones, approximately 89% seen once. Per the germline V gene, CDR1 is KGHSH and CDR2 is LQKENI. The CDR3 contains 15 residues. V lost 2 bases and J 3 bases, leaving 13 bases between the germline ends. Those enrolled in Seattle joined during active infection and were followed longitudinally afterward. Sequencing used peripheral blood. The chain joins TRBV18 to TRBJ1-2; the D gene is possibly TRBD1 (5 bases). The clonotype originates from a middle-aged woman with COVID-19, enrolled during active disease. The CDR3 DNA follows: TGTGCCAGCTCACCATCCCCCAGGGTCGACTATGGCTACACCTTC. Translating it yields CASSPSPRVDYGYTF.